The sequence of this T cell receptor beta chain was determined in a study of identifying expanded T cells in peripheral blood. Healthy donors had no documented immune events, such as infections, while sampled. Points on this clone: The antigen is not known.

Germline V gene sequence: CDR1 SGHTA, CDR2 FQGNSA. Trimming cost V 2 bases and J 7 bases; bases outside gene matches: 8. This CDR3 has 16 amino acids. The repertoire was sequenced with immunoSEQ multiplex PCR; TCRdb's copy has only in-frame clones and lacks some. The table records 75,000 to 100,000 clones, 70% to 90% of them present only once. Points from the study as a whole: Over two and four weeks, about 15 and 18 clones changed, versus around 1.1 between replicates. Variance in clone template counts between approximately 2-week samples significantly increased with total template count across all healthy donors.

This chain joins TRBV7-2 and TRBJ2-1; 10 nucleotides line up with TRBD1. The sequenced material came from blood. The clonotype was recovered from a person aged 18 to 75 in good health. CDR3 region: CASSLKATGGGNEQFF. CDR3 DNA sequence: TGTGCCAGCAGCTTAAAGGCGACAGGGGGCGGGAATGAGCAGTTCTTC.